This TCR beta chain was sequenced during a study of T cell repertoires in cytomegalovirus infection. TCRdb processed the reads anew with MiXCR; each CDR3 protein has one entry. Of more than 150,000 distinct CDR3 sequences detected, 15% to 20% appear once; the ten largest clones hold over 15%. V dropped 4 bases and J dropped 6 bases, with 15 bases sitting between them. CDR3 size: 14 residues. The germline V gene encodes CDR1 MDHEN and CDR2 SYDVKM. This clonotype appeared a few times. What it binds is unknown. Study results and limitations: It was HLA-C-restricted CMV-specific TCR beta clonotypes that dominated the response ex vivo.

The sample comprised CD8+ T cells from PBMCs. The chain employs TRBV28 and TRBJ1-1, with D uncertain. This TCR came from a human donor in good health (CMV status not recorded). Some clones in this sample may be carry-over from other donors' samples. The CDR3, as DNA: TGTGCCAGCAGTTCGGGCCGCCTGGTCCCTGAAGCTTTCTTT. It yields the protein CASSSGRLVPEAFF.